The rows below give T cell receptor beta chains drawn from one sample of a study of shared clonotypes between healthy human individuals. Here immunoSEQ multiplex PCR was the method, and the copy in TCRdb shows in-frame clones only, minus some. The top ten clones hold 1% to 1.3% of a sample with over 2 million clones, approximately 94% of them seen once. The sample comprised naive CD8+ T cells sorted from blood. The receptors were sampled from a man between 18 and 35 years old in good health. Both conserved end residues are part of each CDR3. The D gene is left open where the match is weak. Size values are once, few and many counts, or a class for expanded clones, and some rows have none.

.	TRBV27	TRBJ1-2	once	TGTGCCAGCAGCCTTAACGGGGCCTATAACTATGGCTACACCTTC	CASSLNGAYNYGYTF
.	TRBV11-3	TRBJ2-7	once	TGTGCCAGCAGCTTAGGCAGCGGTTCCTACGAGCAGTACTTC	CASSLGSGSYEQYF
TRBD2	TRBV19	TRBJ2-7	.	TGTGCCAGTAGTATAGATCTGGAGACTAGCGGGACCCCGGGGACCTACGAGCAGTACTTC	CASSIDLETSGTPGTYEQYF
TRBD2	TRBV5-4	TRBJ2-7	.	TGTGCCAGCAGCTGGGGCGGGAGTTCCTACGAGCAGTACTTC	CASSWGGSSYEQYF
TRBD2	TRBV28	TRBJ2-7	.	TGTGCCAGCAGTACGCGGGGGGGCCGCGACGAGCAGTACTTC	CASSTRGGRDEQYF
.	TRBV20-1	TRBJ2-7	.	TGCAGTGCTAGTATCAGGCCCTGCTTC	CSASIRPCF
TRBD1	TRBV10-1	TRBJ2-7	.	TGCGCCAGCAGTGAGTTGAGGACAGGGAGCTACGAGCAGTACTTC	CASSELRTGSYEQYF
TRBD2	TRBV6-5	TRBJ2-7	.	TGTGCCAGCACCACCCTAGCGGAGGGCTACGAGCAGTACTTC	CASTTLAEGYEQYF
.	TRBV7-9	TRBJ1-3	.	TGTGCCAGCATTTTCGGCGACTCTGGAAACACCATATATTTT	CASIFGDSGNTIYF
.	TRBV13	TRBJ2-7	.	TGTGCCAGCAGCTTAGGTAGGGTGTCCTACGAGCAGTACTTC	CASSLGRVSYEQYF
TRBD1	TRBV2	TRBJ2-7	.	TGTGCCAGCAGTGATCTACAGGGGGGCTCCTACGAGCAGTACTTC	CASSDLQGGSYEQYF
.	TRBV7-9	TRBJ1-2	.	TGTGCCAGCAGCTTAGAGGGGACATTTAACTATGGCTACACCTTC	CASSLEGTFNYGYTF
.	TRBV30	TRBJ2-1	.	TGTGCCTGGAGTGTCGGACAGAATGAGCAGTTCTTC	CAWSVGQNEQFF
.	TRBV5-6	TRBJ2-1	.	TGTGCCAGCAGTCCGACTTACCGGTCCTATGAGCAGTTCTTC	CASSPTYRSYEQFF
.	TRBV7-3	TRBJ2-2	once	TGTGCCAGCAGCTTAACGCTAACCGGGGAGCTGTTTTTT	CASSLTLTGELFF
TRBD1	TRBV5-4	TRBJ2-7	.	TGTGCCAGCAGCTTGTTGGGACAGGGCTACGAGCAGTACTTC	CASSLLGQGYEQYF
TRBD1	TRBV10-3	TRBJ1-2	once	TGTGCCACAGTGGGGGGGACAGGGGTTGCCTATGGCTACACCTTC	CATVGGTGVAYGYTF
.	TRBV21-1	TRBJ1-1	.	TGTGCCAGCAGCACTTTCAGGGTTTCCACTGAAGCTTTCTTT	CASSTFRVSTEAFF
.	TRBV7-9	TRBJ2-4	once	TGTGCCAGCAGCCGGCAGGGAGGCATTCAGTACTTC	CASSRQGGIQYF
TRBD1	TRBV6-1	TRBJ2-7	.	TGTGCCAGCAGTGCAGGACAGGGCAACTACGAGCAGTACTTC	CASSAGQGNYEQYF
TRBD2	TRBV14	TRBJ2-3	.	TGTGCCAGCCAGGAACGCCTAGCGGGACCAGATACGCAGTATTTT	CASQERLAGPDTQYF
.	TRBV6-5	TRBJ2-7	.	TGTGCCAGCAGCCCTGGGCTCTACGAGCAGTACTTC	CASSPGLYEQYF
TRBD2	TRBV4-1	TRBJ2-1	.	TGCGCCAGCAGCCAGGAAAGACTAGCGGCCTACAATGAGCAGTTCTTC	CASSQERLAAYNEQFF
.	TRBV7-6	TRBJ2-7	.	TGTGCCAGCTCCCAGACATTGCTTTCCTACGAGCAGTACTTC	CASSQTLLSYEQYF
TRBD2	TRBV7-9	TRBJ2-1	once	TGTGCCAGCAGCTTAGGGGGTAGCGGGGTAAGGGATGAGCAGTTCTTC	CASSLGGSGVRDEQFF
.	TRBV19	TRBJ2-7	.	TGTGCCAGTAGTTTGGGGGCCACCTACGAGCAGTACTTC	CASSLGATYEQYF
.	TRBV19	TRBJ2-6	.	TGTGCCACCCGTGGGGGATCCGGGGCCAACGTCCTGACTTTC	CATRGGSGANVLTF
.	TRBV4-1	TRBJ1-3	.	TGCGCCAGCAGCCAAGGAGGGGTTGGAAACACCATATATTTT	CASSQGGVGNTIYF
.	TRBV27	TRBJ2-7	.	TGTGCCAGCAGTTTATCGGGGGAGCTCTACGAGCAGTACTTC	CASSLSGELYEQYF
TRBD2	TRBV19	TRBJ2-2	.	TGTGCCAGTAGTATAGAGGGACTAGCTTCGGGCACCGGGGAGCTGTTTTTT	CASSIEGLASGTGELFF
.	TRBV5-1	TRBJ1-2	.	TGCGCCAGCAGCTTGCGGGGTGGGGTCAACTATGGCTACACCTTC	CASSLRGGVNYGYTF
.	TRBV27	TRBJ1-4	.	TGTGCCAGCAGTTTTTTAGGAGAGCAGTATAATGAAAAACTGTTTTTT	CASSFLGEQYNEKLFF
TRBD1	TRBV6-1	TRBJ2-1	.	TGTGCCAGCAGTGAAGCGCCGGACAGGGCCTACAATGAGCAGTTCTTC	CASSEAPDRAYNEQFF
.	TRBV27	TRBJ2-7	.	TGTGCCAGCAGTTTATTCCCCCGGAGCGGGCAGGTGCAGTACTTC	CASSLFPRSGQVQYF
.	TRBV5-8	TRBJ2-2	once	TGTGCCAGCAGCTTGGAACCCGGGCCCACCGGGGAGCTGTTTTTT	CASSLEPGPTGELFF
.	TRBV4-3	TRBJ2-5	.	TGCGCCAGCAGCCAAGAGACCAGGGTGGAGACCCAGTACTTC	CASSQETRVETQYF
.	TRBV6-1	TRBJ2-1	.	TGTGCCAGCAGTGACCTAGCTACCAACAATGAGCAGTTCTTC	CASSDLATNNEQFF
.	TRBV13	TRBJ1-2	.	TGTGCCAGCAGTCCCCAGGGGAGGGGTGGCTACACCTTC	CASSPQGRGGYTF
.	TRBV27	TRBJ1-4	.	TGTGCCAGCAGCTCGGGGGGATCTAATGAAAAACTGTTTTTT	CASSSGGSNEKLFF
TRBD1	TRBV7-9	TRBJ2-3	.	TGTGCCAGCAGCGGCGGAACAGGGGATGCCAATCTCTTCACGGATACGCAGTATTTT	CASSGGTGDANLFTDTQYF
.	TRBV28	TRBJ1-3	.	TGTGCCAGCAGTTTAACCTTCTCTGGAAACACCATATATTTT	CASSLTFSGNTIYF
.	TRBV5-8	TRBJ2-1	.	TGTGCCAGCAGCCATGCGAACAATGAGCAGTTCTTC	CASSHANNEQFF
.	TRBV6-6	TRBJ1-1	once	TGTGCCAGCAGTTACAACCCGACTGAAGCTTTCTTT	CASSYNPTEAFF
.	TRBV19	TRBJ2-7	.	TGTGCCAGTAGTACCGCGGTGGGCTACGAGCAGTACTTC	CASSTAVGYEQYF
.	TRBV4-1	TRBJ2-7	once	TGCGCCAGCAGCCAAGGGGATGTTGGGGGCTCCTACGAGCAGTACTTC	CASSQGDVGGSYEQYF
.	TRBV7-9	TRBJ1-4	.	TGTGCCAGCAGCGACGGCGGGGAAAAACTGTTTTTT	CASSDGGEKLFF
TRBD1	TRBV27	TRBJ2-7	.	TGTGCCAGCAGTCTAGACAGGGGCCGAGACGAGCAGTACTTC	CASSLDRGRDEQYF
TRBD1	TRBV25-1	TRBJ1-6	few	TGTGCCAGCAGTGCGGGGGGACAGGGGTCTTCACCCCTCCACTTT	CASSAGGQGSSPLHF
.	TRBV10-3	TRBJ2-7	.	TGTGCCATCAGTGAATCCTGGGGTTACGAGCAGTACTTC	CAISESWGYEQYF
TRBD2	TRBV7-6	TRBJ2-5	.	TGTGCCAGCAGCTTAGAGGCGGGGGGGCAGGAGACCCAGTACTTC	CASSLEAGGQETQYF
.	TRBV27	TRBJ1-3	.	TGTGCCAGCAGTCCAGGGGTTATCGGAAACACCATATATTTT	CASSPGVIGNTIYF
TRBD1	TRBV6-1	TRBJ1-2	.	TGTGCCAGCAGTGAATACAGGGGTACCATTTATGGCTACACCTTC	CASSEYRGTIYGYTF
.	TRBV27	TRBJ1-2	.	TGTGCCAGCAGTTTTCTTGGGGATTCTAACTATGGCTACACCTTC	CASSFLGDSNYGYTF
TRBD1	TRBV6-5	TRBJ1-6	.	TGTGCCAGCAGTTACCAGGGGGGTGGGAATTCACCCCTCCACTTT	CASSYQGGGNSPLHF
TRBD2	TRBV29-1	TRBJ2-3	.	TGCAGCGGAAGACTAGCTATGAGCGATACGCAGTATTTT	CSGRLAMSDTQYF